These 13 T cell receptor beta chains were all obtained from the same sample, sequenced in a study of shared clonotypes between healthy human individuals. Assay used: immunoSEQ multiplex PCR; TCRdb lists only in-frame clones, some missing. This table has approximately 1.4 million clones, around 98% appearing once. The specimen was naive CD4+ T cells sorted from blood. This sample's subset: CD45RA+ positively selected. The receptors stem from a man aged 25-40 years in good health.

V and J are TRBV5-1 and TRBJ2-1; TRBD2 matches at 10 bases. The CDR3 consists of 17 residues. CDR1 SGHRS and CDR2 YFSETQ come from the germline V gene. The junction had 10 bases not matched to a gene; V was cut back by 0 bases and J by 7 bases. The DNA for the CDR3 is TGCGCCAGCAGCTTGGCCTCAGGAGCGGGAGGGCAAAATGAGCAGTTCTTC. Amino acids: CASSLASGAGGQNEQFF.

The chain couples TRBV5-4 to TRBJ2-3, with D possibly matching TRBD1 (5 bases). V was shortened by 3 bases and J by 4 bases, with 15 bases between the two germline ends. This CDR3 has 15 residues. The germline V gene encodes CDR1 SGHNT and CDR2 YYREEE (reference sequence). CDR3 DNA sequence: TGTGCCAGCAGCTGGCAAGGGGATACGGCAGATACGCAGTATTTT. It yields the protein CASSWQGDTADTQYF. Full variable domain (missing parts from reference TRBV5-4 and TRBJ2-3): ETGVTQSPTHLIKTRGQQVTLRCSSQSGHNTVSWYQQALGQGPQFIFQYYREEENGRGNFPPRFSGLQFPNYSSELNVNALELDDSALYLCASSWQGDTADTQYFGPGTRLTVL.

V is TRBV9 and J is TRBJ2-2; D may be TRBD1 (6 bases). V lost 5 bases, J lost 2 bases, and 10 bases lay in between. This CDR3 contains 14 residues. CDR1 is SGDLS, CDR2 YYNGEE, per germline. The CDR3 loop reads CASRAQGNTGELFF. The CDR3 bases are TGTGCCAGCAGAGCACAGGGAAACACCGGGGAGCTGTTTTTT.

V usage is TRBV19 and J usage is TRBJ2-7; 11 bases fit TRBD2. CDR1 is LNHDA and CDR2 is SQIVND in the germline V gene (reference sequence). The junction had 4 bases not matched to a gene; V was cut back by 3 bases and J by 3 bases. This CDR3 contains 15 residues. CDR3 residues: CASSMRLAGGYEQYF. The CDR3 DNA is TGTGCCAGTAGTATGAGGCTAGCGGGGGGCTACGAGCAGTACTTC.

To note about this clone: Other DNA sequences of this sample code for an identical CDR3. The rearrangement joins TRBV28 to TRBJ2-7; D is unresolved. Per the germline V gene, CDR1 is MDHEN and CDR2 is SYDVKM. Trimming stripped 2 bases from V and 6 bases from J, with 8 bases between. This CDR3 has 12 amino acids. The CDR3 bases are TGTGCCAGCAGTTTACCGGGCTCCGAGCAGTACTTC. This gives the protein CASSLPGSEQYF.

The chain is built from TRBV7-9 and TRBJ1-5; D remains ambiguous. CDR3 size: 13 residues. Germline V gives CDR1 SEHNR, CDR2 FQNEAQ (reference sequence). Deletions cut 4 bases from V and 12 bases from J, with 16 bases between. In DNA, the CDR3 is TGTGCCAGCAGCTCGGAGGGTCTTGCAAACCAGCATTTT. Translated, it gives CASSSEGLANQHF.

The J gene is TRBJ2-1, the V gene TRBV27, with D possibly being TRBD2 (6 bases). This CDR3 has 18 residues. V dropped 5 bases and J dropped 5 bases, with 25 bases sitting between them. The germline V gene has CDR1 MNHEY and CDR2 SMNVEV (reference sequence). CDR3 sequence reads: CASSKIRGSATNHNEQFF. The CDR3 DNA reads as TGTGCCAGCAGTAAGATCCGGGGGTCGGCCACGAATCACAATGAGCAGTTCTTC.

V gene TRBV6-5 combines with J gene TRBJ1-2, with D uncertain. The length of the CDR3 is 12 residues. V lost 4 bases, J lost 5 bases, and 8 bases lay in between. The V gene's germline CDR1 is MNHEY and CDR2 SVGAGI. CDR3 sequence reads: CASSSTAYGYTF. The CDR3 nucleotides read TGTGCCAGCAGTTCTACAGCATATGGCTACACCTTC.

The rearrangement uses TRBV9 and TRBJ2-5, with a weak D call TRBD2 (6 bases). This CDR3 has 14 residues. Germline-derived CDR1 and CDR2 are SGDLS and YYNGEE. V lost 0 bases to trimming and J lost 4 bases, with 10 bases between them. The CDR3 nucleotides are TGTGCCAGCAGCGTAGCGGGAGTGGGAGAGACCCAGTACTTC. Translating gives CASSVAGVGETQYF.

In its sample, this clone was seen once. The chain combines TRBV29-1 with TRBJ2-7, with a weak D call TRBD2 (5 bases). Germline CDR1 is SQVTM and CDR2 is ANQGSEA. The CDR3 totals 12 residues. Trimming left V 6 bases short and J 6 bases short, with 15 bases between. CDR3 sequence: CSVSGPLFEQYF. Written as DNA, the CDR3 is TGCAGCGTCAGCGGCCCCCTTTTCGAGCAGTACTTC.

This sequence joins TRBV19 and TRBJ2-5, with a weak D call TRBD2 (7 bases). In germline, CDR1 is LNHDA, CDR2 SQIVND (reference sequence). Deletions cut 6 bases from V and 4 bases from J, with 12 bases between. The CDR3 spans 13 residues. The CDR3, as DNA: TGTGCCAGTAGCGGGGGGCGGGGAGAGACCCAGTACTTC. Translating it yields CASSGGRGETQYF.

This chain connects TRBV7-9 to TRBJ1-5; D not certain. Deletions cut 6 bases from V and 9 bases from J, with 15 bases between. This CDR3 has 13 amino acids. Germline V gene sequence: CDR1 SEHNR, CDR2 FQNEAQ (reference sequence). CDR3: CASSSPGPRPQHF. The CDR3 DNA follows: TGTGCCAGCAGTTCGCCTGGGCCGCGGCCCCAGCATTTT.

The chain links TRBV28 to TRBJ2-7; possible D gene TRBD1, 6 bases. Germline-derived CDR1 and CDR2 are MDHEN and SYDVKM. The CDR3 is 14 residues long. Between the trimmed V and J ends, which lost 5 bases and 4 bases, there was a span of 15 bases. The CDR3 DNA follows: TGTGCCAGCAGTAGACAGGTTGGGAGTTACGAGCAGTACTTC. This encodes CASSRQVGSYEQYF.